The subject of this entry is one TCR beta chain. The sample comes from a study of blood T cell repertoires in COVID-19. Background on the study: Samples came from the United States, Italy and Spain, spanning acute and convalescent COVID-19.

This table comes from immunoSEQ multiplex PCR, and its TCRdb copy is limited to in-frame clones, with some not included. The sample has approximately 170,000 clones, around 87% seen once. Unmatched junction bases numbered 10, after V lost 6 bases and J lost 5 bases. This CDR3 has 14 amino acids. The V gene's germline CDR1 is MNHEY and CDR2 SVGEGT. This receptor was obtained from a woman of 80 years or more with COVID-19, enrolled during active disease. The chain employs TRBV6-2 or TRBV6-3 and TRBJ2-7; TRBD2 agrees at 7 bases. The material sequenced was peripheral blood. The CDR3 DNA reads TGTGCCAGCAGCTCGGGACTAATGGTAAACGAGCAGTACTTC. Translation gives CASSSGLMVNEQYF.